Below, 32 T cell receptor beta chains from the same sample are listed, as sequenced in a study of T cells in localized non-small cell lung cancer. TCRdb's table, derived via immunoSEQ multiplex PCR, lists solely in-frame clones and lacks some. The data show about 41,000 clones, 86% seen once. This material consisted of peripheral blood, taken before any cancer treatment. The receptors were gathered from a woman aged 18 to 55 with stage III lung adenocarcinoma.

The V call is TRBV5-4, the J call TRBJ1-2; no reliable D call. CDR1 and CDR2 (germline): SGHNT, YYREEE (reference sequence). V gave up 1 base and J gave up 6 bases, with 13 bases separating them. This CDR3 spans 14 amino acids. The chain's CDR3 is CASSLSLGADGYTF. The CDR3 DNA reads TGTGCCAGCAGCTTGTCCCTAGGTGCTGATGGCTACACCTTC.

This sequence joins TRBV29-1 and TRBJ2-7, with 7 bases identical to TRBD1. The CDR3 runs to 13 residues. Trimming at V came to 7 bases and at J to 0 bases, leaving 6 bases not matched to a gene. Germline assignment: CDR1 SQVTM and CDR2 ANQGSEA. The chain's CDR3 is CSASGTDSYEQYF. CDR3 DNA: TGCAGCGCATCCGGGACAGACTCCTACGAGCAGTACTTC.

This chain joins TRBV5-1 and TRBJ1-5, with a tentative D call TRBD1 (5 bases). The V end lost 2 bases, the J end lost 0 bases, and 12 bases lay between the germline ends. This CDR3 contains 16 residues. Germline lookup yields CDR1 SGHRS and CDR2 YFSETQ. This CDR3 is CASSFGGANSNQPQHF. The CDR3 DNA reads TGCGCCAGCAGCTTTGGTGGGGCAAATAGCAATCAGCCCCAGCATTTT.

The rearrangement joins TRBV27 to TRBJ2-1; TRBD2 aligns across 8 bases. The ends lost 0 bases at V and 5 bases at J; junction bases unmatched: 6. The CDR3 runs to 16 residues. CDR1 is MNHEY, CDR2 SMNVEV, per germline (reference sequence). The DNA for the CDR3 is TGTGCCAGCAGTTTATCGACGGGGGGACTAGACAATGAGCAGTTCTTC. Translation gives CASSLSTGGLDNEQFF.

This rearrangement joins TRBV19 to TRBJ1-5; 8 bases agree with TRBD1. This CDR3 comprises 13 residues. V shed 8 bases, J shed 1 base, and the junction held 1 base outside the gene matches. Looked up from germline, CDR1 is LNHDA and CDR2 is SQIVND (reference sequence). The CDR3 protein is CASWDRSNQPQHF. In nucleotides, the CDR3 is TGTGCCAGTTGGGACAGGAGCAATCAGCCCCAGCATTTT.

The chain couples TRBV5-1 to TRBJ2-5; D gene ambiguous. The CDR3 has 13 amino acids. Germline CDR1 SGHRS, CDR2 YFSETQ. Trimming left V 4 bases short and J 5 bases short, with 12 bases between. The DNA of the CDR3 is TGCGCCAGCAGCCCTCGTTCTGGGGAGACCCAGTACTTC. Its translation: CASSPRSGETQYF.

The chain joins TRBV7-8 to TRBJ1-1; TRBD1 is a possible D gene (6 bases). The CDR3 sequence is 16 residues long. The germline gives CDR1 SGHVS, CDR2 FQNEAQ. V lost 7 bases and J 4 bases, leaving 22 bases between the germline ends. This CDR3 is CASTIGDGGRTTEAFF. The CDR3 nucleotides are TGTGCCAGCACCATTGGGGACGGGGGGCGGACCACTGAAGCTTTCTTT.

As regards this clone: The junction departs from germline at one end; a sequencing error may be responsible. V is TRBV5-5 and J is TRBJ1-2; tentatively, D is TRBD1 (5 bases). Germline CDR1 and CDR2: SGHKS and YYEKEE (reference sequence). This CDR3 is 11 amino acids long. This chain's CDR3 is CASSVNRDQIF. CDR3 bases: TGTGCCAGCAGCGTTAACCGGGACCAAATATTC.

This rearrangement joins TRBV7-9 to TRBJ2-6, with unresolved D. This CDR3 contains 15 residues. Germline lookup yields CDR1 SEHNR and CDR2 FQNEAQ (reference sequence). V gave up 2 bases and J gave up 0 bases, with 5 bases separating them. DNA of the CDR3: TGTGCCAGCAGCTTATGGGCCTCTGGGGCCAACGTCCTGACTTTC. Translation: CASSLWASGANVLTF.

The chain employs TRBV5-1 and TRBJ1-4; no reliable D call. Looked up from germline, CDR1 is SGHRS and CDR2 is YFSETQ. The V end was cut by 1 base, the J end by 5 bases, with 12 bases between. The CDR3 spans 15 residues. The DNA for the CDR3 is TGCGCCAGCAGCTTGTGGCTATACCAAAATGAAAAACTGTTTTTT. This gives the protein CASSLWLYQNEKLFF.

The J gene is TRBJ1-3, the V gene TRBV14; perhaps TRBD1 as D (5 bases). From germline, CDR1 is SGHDN and CDR2 FVKESK. The CDR3 is 15 amino acids. Trimming removed 3 bases at V and 3 bases at J, with 12 bases between. In DNA form, the CDR3 reads TGTGCCAGCAGCCATACCGGGACGATTGGAAACACCATATATTTT. Translated, it gives CASSHTGTIGNTIYF.

The chain is built from TRBV29-1 and TRBJ1-1, with D perhaps matching TRBD1 (5 bases). The ends were cut back, 6 bases at V and 1 base at J, with 15 bases in the middle. This CDR3 comprises 14 residues. Germline lookup yields CDR1 SQVTM and CDR2 ANQGSEA. The CDR3 reads CSVWRSGGNTEAFF. CDR3 sequence (DNA): TGCAGCGTGTGGCGCAGTGGGGGGAACACTGAAGCTTTCTTT.

The chain uses TRBV5-4 and TRBJ2-3; D not certain. The CDR3 spans 14 residues. Germline V gives CDR1 SGHNT, CDR2 YYREEE (reference sequence). Trimming stripped 2 bases from V and 0 bases from J, with 7 bases between. The CDR3 bases are TGTGCCAGCAGCTTTGGGCAAAGCACAGATACGCAGTATTTT. Translated, it gives CASSFGQSTDTQYF.

The V and J genes are TRBV4-1 and TRBJ2-1; TRBD1 agrees at 9 bases. After removal of 4 bases from V and 10 bases from J, the junction contained 8 bases not matched to a gene. The CDR3 has 14 residues. Germline assignment: CDR1 MGHRA and CDR2 YSYEKL. CDR3 DNA: TGCGCCAGCAGCCCACTACAGGGGGCCCGAGAGCAGTTCTTC. This codes for CASSPLQGAREQFF.

The chain links TRBV6-1 to TRBJ2-2; D is uncertain. The ends were cut back, 7 bases at V and 6 bases at J, with 9 bases in the middle. This CDR3 comprises 12 residues. Germline V gene data show CDR1 as MNHNS and CDR2 as SASEGT. CDR3 nucleotide sequence: TGTGCCAGCACGAGGTCCCCCGGGGAGCTGTTTTTT. It specifies CASTRSPGELFF.

This chain uses TRBV5-1 with TRBJ2-7; maybe TRBD1 (5 bases). The CDR3 has 14 amino acids. The germline CDR1 and CDR2 sequences are SGHRS and YFSETQ. V was shortened by 0 bases and J by 7 bases, with 14 bases between the two germline ends. This CDR3 reads CASSLGGAAKEQYF. The DNA of the CDR3 is TGCGCCAGCAGCTTGGGTGGGGCCGCGAAGGAGCAGTACTTC.

J is TRBJ2-1 and V is TRBV6-6; D call uncertain. The V and J ends lost 6 bases and 3 bases respectively, with 12 bases between them. The germline V gene encodes CDR1 MNHNY and CDR2 SVGAGI (reference sequence). The CDR3 extends over 14 amino acids. In nucleotides, the CDR3 is TGTGCCAGCAGGTACGGACGGAACTACAATGAGCAGTTCTTC. It yields the protein CASRYGRNYNEQFF.

A single count supports this clone. This chain joins TRBV9 and TRBJ1-2; D ambiguous. CDR1 and CDR2 from the germline V gene are SGDLS and YYNGEE. Trimming took off 4 bases at V and 7 bases at J, with 17 bases between the two ends. The CDR3 contains 14 residues. CDR3 region: CASSPADVVRGYTF. As DNA, the CDR3 is TGTGCCAGCAGCCCTGCGGACGTGGTTCGTGGCTACACCTTC.

The CDR3 nucleotides read TGTGCCAGCAGCTGGAGGGGACACTATAATTCACCCCTCCACTTT. Translating it yields CASSWRGHYNSPLHF. This chain connects TRBV7-8 to TRBJ1-6; the D gene is possibly TRBD1 (6 bases). This CDR3 is built from 15 residues. The germline V gene has CDR1 SGHVS and CDR2 FQNEAQ. V was pared by 4 bases and J by 3 bases, with 10 bases between.

The chain joins TRBV18 to TRBJ2-1; D possibly corresponds to TRBD1 (5 bases). The CDR3 consists of 15 residues. Per germline, CDR1 KGHSH and CDR2 LQKENI. Trimming pared 4 bases from V and 6 bases from J, leaving 16 bases between. Here the CDR3 DNA reads TGTGCCAGCTCACGCCAGGGCAGCGATAGCAATGAGCAGTTCTTC. Translating it yields CASSRQGSDSNEQFF.

The gene calls are TRBV19 and TRBJ2-1; unclear D gene. The CDR3 contains 13 residues. The V and J ends lost 3 bases and 4 bases respectively, with 7 bases between them. The V gene's germline CDR1 is LNHDA and CDR2 SQIVND (reference sequence). CDR3 sequence reads: CASSIRLYNEQFF. CDR3 DNA: TGTGCCAGTAGTATTCGACTGTACAATGAGCAGTTCTTC.

The chain couples TRBV5-1 to TRBJ2-2; D uncertain. This CDR3 spans 12 amino acids. Germline V gene data show CDR1 as SGHRS and CDR2 as YFSETQ. Trimming stripped 4 bases from V and 7 bases from J, with 8 bases between. This CDR3 reads CASSAPIGELFF. As DNA, the CDR3 is TGCGCCAGCAGCGCACCGATCGGGGAGCTGTTTTTT.

The chain joins TRBV19 to TRBJ2-7, with D perhaps given as TRBD1 or TRBD2 (5 bases each). Trimming cost V 5 bases and J 0 bases, with 14 bases left between them. Germline V gives CDR1 LNHDA, CDR2 SQIVND (reference sequence). The CDR3 extends over 15 amino acids. This CDR3 reads CASSLEPGSSYEQYF. CDR3 DNA: TGTGCCAGTAGTCTCGAGCCAGGGAGCTCCTACGAGCAGTACTTC.

This sequence joins TRBV11-2 and TRBJ2-2; TRBD2 is a possible D gene (6 bases). Per germline, CDR1 SGHAT and CDR2 FQNNGV. The length of the CDR3 is 13 residues. With 5 bases removed from V and 6 bases from J, the gap between germline ends came to 10 bases. CDR3 coding DNA: TGTGCCAGCAGCACCAGACTAGCCGGGGAGCTGTTTTTT. Its translation is CASSTRLAGELFF.

The rearrangement links TRBV6-1 to TRBJ2-7; tentatively, D is TRBD1 (5 bases). Per the germline V gene, CDR1 is MNHNS and CDR2 is SASEGT. Trimming shortened V by 6 bases and J by 3 bases, and 15 bases separated the two germline ends. The length of the CDR3 is 14 residues. Here the CDR3 reads CASRVDSFFYEQYF. CDR3 in DNA: TGTGCCAGCAGAGTAGACAGCTTCTTCTACGAGCAGTACTTC.

The chain recombines TRBV6-5 with TRBJ2-7; D is possibly TRBD1 (6 bases). Trimming left V 6 bases short and J 7 bases short, with 10 bases between. Looked up from germline, CDR1 is MNHEY and CDR2 is SVGAGI. The CDR3 runs 11 residues. CDR3 coding DNA: TGTGCCAGCAGCACAACAGGGGAGCAGTACTTC. This codes for CASSTTGEQYF.

The CDR3 sequence: CASSVGGGAGYNEQFF. In DNA, the CDR3 is TGTGCCAGCAGCGTCGGAGGGGGGGCGGGCTACAATGAGCAGTTCTTC. V is TRBV5-4 and J is TRBJ2-1; a weak D match, TRBD2 (7 bases). CDR3 length: 16 residues. Germline CDR1 SGHNT, CDR2 YYREEE (reference sequence). V was pared by 4 bases and J by 3 bases, with 17 bases between.

This chain joins TRBV5-4 and TRBJ2-6, with D perhaps being TRBD1 or TRBD2 (6 bases each). The CDR3 has 15 amino acids. Germline loops: CDR1 SGHNT, CDR2 YYREEE (reference sequence). Trimming removed 4 bases from V and 0 bases from J, with 8 bases in between. The CDR3 DNA is TGTGCCAGCAGCGGAGGGGGCTCTGGGGCCAACGTCCTGACTTTC. Translation gives CASSGGGSGANVLTF.

The rearrangement links TRBV20-1 to TRBJ1-1, with 7 bases fitting TRBD1. With V trimmed by 3 bases and J by 10 bases, 5 bases remained unmatched. Germline CDR1 and CDR2: DFQATT and SNEGSKA (reference sequence). CDR3 size: 11 residues. The CDR3 DNA follows: TGCAGTGCTAGGGAGCCAGGGGGAGCTTTCTTT. Translated, it gives CSAREPGGAFF.

This chain joins TRBV5-1 and TRBJ1-5, with a possible D match to TRBD1 (6 bases). V lost 10 bases and J lost 4, with 21 bases in between. This CDR3 region has 15 residues. Germline CDR1 is SGHRS and CDR2 is YFSETQ. This CDR3 is CAGRGIWTVNQPQHF. The CDR3 DNA follows: TGCGCCGGACGCGGTATTTGGACAGTTAATCAGCCCCAGCATTTT.

The count of this clone is one. This chain joins TRBV11-2 and TRBJ1-1; the D gene is possibly TRBD1 (6 bases). Trimming took 8 bases from V and 0 from J, leaving 16 bases between them. The germline V gene encodes CDR1 SGHAT and CDR2 FQNNGV. The CDR3 sequence is 15 residues long. The CDR3 nucleotides read TGTGCCAGCTCGGATTGGGGGCCGATGAACACTGAAGCTTTCTTT. Protein product: CASSDWGPMNTEAFF. Using reference TRBV11-2 and TRBJ1-1 for the parts outside the CDR3, the full variable domain is EAGVAQSPRYKIIEKRQSVAFWCNPISGHATLYWYQQILGQGPKLLIQFQNNGVVDDSQLPKDRFSAERLKGVDSTLKIQPAKLEDSAVYLCASSDWGPMNTEAFFGQGTRLTVV.

The chain carries TRBV9 and TRBJ2-3; TRBD2 matches at 10 bases. Germline V CDR1 and CDR2: SGDLS, YYNGEE. The length of the CDR3 is 22 residues. V was pared by 0 bases and J by 7 bases, with 26 bases of the junction left unmatched. The CDR3 sequence is CASSVAGGLAGAATSSPHTQYF. DNA for the CDR3: TGTGCCAGCAGCGTAGCTGGTGGCCTAGCGGGGGCCGCAACTTCATCTCCCCATACGCAGTATTTT.